This TCR beta chain came from a study of T cell repertoires in cytomegalovirus infection. Study overall: Public TCR beta signatures provided an indication of both CMV infection and a matching HLA type. Overall study findings and caveats: Accumulated public TCR beta family frequency recognized individuals carrying CMV together with the relevant HLA.

Worth noting for this clonotype: Its cognate antigen is unknown.

TCRdb re-analysed the reads in MiXCR, keeping a single row per CDR3 protein. Among hundreds of thousands of distinct CDR3 sequences listed, about 28% were seen once. Germline CDR1 and CDR2: MNHNS and SASEGT. CDR3 size: 13 residues. V was trimmed by 2 bases and J by 5 bases, leaving 7 bases between them. The TCR originated in a human donor in good health (CMV status not recorded). Some clones in this sample may be carry-over from other donors' samples. The material was cultured PBMCs, obtained from culture after CMV antigen stimulation. V gene TRBV6-1 combines with J gene TRBJ1-5; D gene unclear. CDR3 sequence: CASSELWDQPQHF. The CDR3 DNA reads TGTGCCAGCAGTGAATTATGGGATCAGCCCCAGCATTTT.